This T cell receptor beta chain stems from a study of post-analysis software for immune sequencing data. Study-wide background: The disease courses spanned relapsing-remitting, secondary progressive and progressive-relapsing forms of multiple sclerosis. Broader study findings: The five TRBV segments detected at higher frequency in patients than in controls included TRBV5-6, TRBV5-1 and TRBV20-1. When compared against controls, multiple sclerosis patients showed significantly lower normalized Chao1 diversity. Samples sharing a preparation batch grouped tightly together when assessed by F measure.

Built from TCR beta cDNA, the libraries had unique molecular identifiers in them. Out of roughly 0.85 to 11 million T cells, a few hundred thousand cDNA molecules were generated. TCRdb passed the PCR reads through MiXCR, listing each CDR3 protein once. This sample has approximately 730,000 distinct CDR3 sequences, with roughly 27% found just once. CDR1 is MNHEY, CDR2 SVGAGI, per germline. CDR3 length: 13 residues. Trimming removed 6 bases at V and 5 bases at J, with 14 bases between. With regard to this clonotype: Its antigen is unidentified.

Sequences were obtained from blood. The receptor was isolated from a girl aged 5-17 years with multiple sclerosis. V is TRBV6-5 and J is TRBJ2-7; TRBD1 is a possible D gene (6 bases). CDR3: CASSPSGEHEQYF. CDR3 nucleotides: TGTGCCAGCAGCCCCTCAGGGGAGCACGAGCAGTACTTC.